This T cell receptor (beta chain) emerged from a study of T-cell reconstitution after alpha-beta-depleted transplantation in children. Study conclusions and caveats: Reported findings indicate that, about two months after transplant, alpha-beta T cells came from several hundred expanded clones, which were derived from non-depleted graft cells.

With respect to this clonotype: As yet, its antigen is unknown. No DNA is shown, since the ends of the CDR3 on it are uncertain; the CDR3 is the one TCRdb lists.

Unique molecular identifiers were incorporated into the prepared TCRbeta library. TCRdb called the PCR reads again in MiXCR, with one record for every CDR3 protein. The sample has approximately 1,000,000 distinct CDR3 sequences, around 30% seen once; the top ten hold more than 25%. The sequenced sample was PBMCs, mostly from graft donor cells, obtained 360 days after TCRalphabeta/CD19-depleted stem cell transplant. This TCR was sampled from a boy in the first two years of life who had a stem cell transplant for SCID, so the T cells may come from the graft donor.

The CDR3 loop reads CASSPSSSGGVPLHF. The chain links TRBV11-2 to TRBJ1-6; TRBD1, the table's D call, was not compared with the DNA. Germline CDR1 and CDR2: SGHAT and FQNNGV. Both ends counted, the CDR3 spans 15 residues.